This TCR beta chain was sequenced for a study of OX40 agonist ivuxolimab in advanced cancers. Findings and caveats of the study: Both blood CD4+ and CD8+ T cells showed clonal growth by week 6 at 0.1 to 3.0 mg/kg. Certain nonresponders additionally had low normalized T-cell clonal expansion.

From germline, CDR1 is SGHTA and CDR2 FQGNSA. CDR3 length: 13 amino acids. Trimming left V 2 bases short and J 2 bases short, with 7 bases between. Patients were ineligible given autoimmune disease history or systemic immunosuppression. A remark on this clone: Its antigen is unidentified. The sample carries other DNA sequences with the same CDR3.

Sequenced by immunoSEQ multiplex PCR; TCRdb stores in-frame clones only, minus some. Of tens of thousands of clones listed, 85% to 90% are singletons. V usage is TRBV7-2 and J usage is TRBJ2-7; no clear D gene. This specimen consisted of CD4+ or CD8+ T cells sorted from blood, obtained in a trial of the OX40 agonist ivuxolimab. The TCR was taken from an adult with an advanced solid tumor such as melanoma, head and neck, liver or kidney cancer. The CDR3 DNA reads TGTGCCAGCAGCTTAAGCCCCACCTACGAGCAGTACTTC. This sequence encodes CASSLSPTYEQYF.